The present entry profiles one TCR beta chain with its context. The data belong to a study of blood T cell repertoires in COVID-19. Study overall: From T cells, B-cell-depleted T cells, or PBMCs came the material, which was cDNA or gDNA.

Per the original data handling: For nucleated cells, counts were estimated from reference gene primer amplification. TCRdb keeps only in-frame clones here, not all; method: immunoSEQ multiplex PCR. That table supplies the V and J calls and clone size; D and trimming were determined from the DNA. The table lists 300,000 to 350,000 clones, 80% to 90% of them singletons, with more than 2% in the top ten. In Cohort 3, a recovered donor had either two negative PCRs, clearance, or symptom resolution. Sequencing input: PBMCs or T cells enriched from blood (not recorded which). This TCR was recovered from a man younger than 45 who had recovered from COVID-19.

CDR3 bases: TGTGCCAGCTCACCACCTTCAGGGGGCGACGAGCAGTACTTC. This sequence encodes CASSPPSGGDEQYF. V usage is TRBV18 and J usage is TRBJ2-7; 8 nucleotides align to TRBD1. The germline V gene has CDR1 KGHSH and CDR2 LQKENI. This CDR3 has 14 residues. Trimming at V came to 0 bases and at J to 5 bases, leaving 3 bases not matched to a gene.